The sequence of this T cell receptor (beta chain) was determined in a study of blood T cells in healthy people across ages. Looking at the study overall: Capturing about one barcoded beta molecule per two T cells was achieved by template switching.

Notes on the study in general: Both naive CD4+ cell counts and diversity were greater in long-lived donors than in aged donors.

The ends were cut back, 4 bases at V and 2 bases at J, with 12 bases in the middle. This CDR3 comprises 14 residues. This clonotype was recorded a few times. Its antigen is as yet unknown. Through a sample-barcoded 5' primer and a J-beta primer mix, a second PCR was run for about 6 to 12 cycles. TCRdb used MiXCR to reprocess the 5' RACE reads, holding one entry per CDR3 protein. The profile shows roughly 1.5 million distinct CDR3 sequences, 35% to 45% of them singletons. Donors were healthy Caucasian individuals from Russia aged about 6 to 90. The TCR was taken from a woman aged 18-30 years in good health. Sequenced: blood. The J gene is TRBJ2-7, the V gene TRBV12-3 or TRBV12-4; D may be TRBD2 (5 bases). The CDR3 region has the DNA TGTGCCAGCAGTTCTAACGGGATCCCCTACGAGCAGTACTTC. It is translated as CASSSNGIPYEQYF.